This entry concerns a single TCR beta chain. The sample originates from a study of identical twins. V was trimmed by 0 bases and J by 10 bases, leaving 24 bases between them. CDR3 length equals 17 residues. Germline V lookup: CDR1 LGHNA, CDR2 YNFKEQ. TCRdb recomputed calls from the 5' RACE reads with MiXCR, one row per CDR3 protein. The sample shows 1.5 million to 2 million distinct CDR3 sequences, 25% to 35% of them seen only once. This sequence joins TRBV4-2 and TRBJ1-1; tentatively, D is TRBD1 (5 bases). What was sequenced was cord blood. The clonotype comes from a newborn girl in good health. The CDR3: CASSQDPGTGSEGGAFF. The CDR3 DNA reads TGTGCCAGCAGCCAAGATCCCGGGACGGGATCGGAAGGAGGAGCTTTCTTT.